This entry describes one T cell receptor (beta chain). The antigen is undetermined. The CDR3 runs to 15 residues. The ends lost 4 bases at V and 9 bases at J; junction bases unmatched: 7. Germline assignment: CDR1 SGHRS and CDR2 YFSETQ. This entry comes from a study of T cell responses to AZD1222 COVID-19 vaccine. Study-level points and caveats: Clonal diversity was possibly underestimated, and the donors were mostly white British, with more females.

TCRdb's table, derived via immunoSEQ multiplex PCR, lists solely in-frame clones and lacks some. This sample carries 100,000 to 120,000 clones, around 90% of them seen once, and the ten largest clones take 15%. Second doses were pooled across both intervals (about 4 or about 12 weeks). The material sequenced was peripheral blood, taken 28 days after the second AZD1222 dose. This rearrangement joins TRBV5-1 to TRBJ2-1, with 13 positions matching TRBD2. The TCR sequence derives from an adult who received the AZD1222 COVID-19 vaccine. The CDR3 DNA reads TGCGCCAGCAGCCCACGACTAGCGGGAGGAAGTGAGCAGTTCTTC. Translated, it gives CASSPRLAGGSEQFF.